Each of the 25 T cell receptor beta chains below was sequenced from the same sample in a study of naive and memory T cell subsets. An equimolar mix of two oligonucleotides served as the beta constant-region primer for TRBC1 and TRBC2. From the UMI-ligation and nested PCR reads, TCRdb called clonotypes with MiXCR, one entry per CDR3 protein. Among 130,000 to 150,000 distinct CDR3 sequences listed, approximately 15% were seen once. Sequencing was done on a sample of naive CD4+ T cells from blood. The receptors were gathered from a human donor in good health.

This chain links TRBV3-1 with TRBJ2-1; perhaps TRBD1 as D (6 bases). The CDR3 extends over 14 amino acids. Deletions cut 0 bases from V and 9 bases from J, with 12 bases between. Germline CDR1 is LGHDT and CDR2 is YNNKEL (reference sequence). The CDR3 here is CASSQDSGESEQFF. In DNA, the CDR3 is TGTGCCAGCAGCCAAGATTCAGGGGAAAGTGAGCAGTTCTTC.

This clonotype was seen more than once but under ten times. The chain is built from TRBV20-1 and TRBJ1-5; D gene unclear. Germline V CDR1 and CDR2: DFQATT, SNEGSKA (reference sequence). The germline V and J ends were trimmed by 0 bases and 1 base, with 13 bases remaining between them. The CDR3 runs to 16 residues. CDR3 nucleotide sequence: TGCAGTGCTAGAGATTCGGGCAGAAGGAGCAATCAGCCCCAGCATTTT. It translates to CSARDSGRRSNQPQHF.

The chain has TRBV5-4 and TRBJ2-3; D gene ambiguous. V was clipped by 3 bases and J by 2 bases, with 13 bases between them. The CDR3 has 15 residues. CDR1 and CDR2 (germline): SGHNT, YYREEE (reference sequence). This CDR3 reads CASSSMKTNTDTQYF. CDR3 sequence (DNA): TGTGCCAGCAGCTCTATGAAGACAAACACAGATACGCAGTATTTT.

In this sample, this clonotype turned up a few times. The DNA for the CDR3 is TGTGCCAGCAGCCCCAACCGGGGGAACACCGGGGAGCTGTTTTTT. It codes for CASSPNRGNTGELFF. The genes are TRBV7-6 and TRBJ2-2, with TRBD2 as a possible D gene (5 bases). This CDR3 is 15 amino acids long. Trimming removed 5 bases from V and 1 base from J, with 11 bases in between. Germline loops: CDR1 SGHVS, CDR2 FNYEAQ.

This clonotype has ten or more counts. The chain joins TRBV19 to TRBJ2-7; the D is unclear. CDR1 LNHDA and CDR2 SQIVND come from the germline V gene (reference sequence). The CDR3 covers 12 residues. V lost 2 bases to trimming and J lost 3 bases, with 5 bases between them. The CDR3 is CASSIPGYEQYF. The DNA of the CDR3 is TGTGCCAGTAGTATACCCGGCTACGAGCAGTACTTC.

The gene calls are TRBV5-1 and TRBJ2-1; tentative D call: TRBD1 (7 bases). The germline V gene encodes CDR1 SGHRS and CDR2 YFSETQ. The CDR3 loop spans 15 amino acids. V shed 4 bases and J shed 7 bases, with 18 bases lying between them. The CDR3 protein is CASSEREQGRNEQFF. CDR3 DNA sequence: TGCGCCAGCAGCGAAAGGGAACAGGGGAGGAATGAGCAGTTCTTC.

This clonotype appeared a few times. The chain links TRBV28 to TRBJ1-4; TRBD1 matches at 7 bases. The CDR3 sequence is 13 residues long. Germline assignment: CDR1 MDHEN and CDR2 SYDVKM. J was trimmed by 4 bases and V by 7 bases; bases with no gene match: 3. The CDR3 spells CASTGQFNEKLFF. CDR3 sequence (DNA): TGTGCCAGCACGGGACAGTTTAATGAAAAACTGTTTTTT.

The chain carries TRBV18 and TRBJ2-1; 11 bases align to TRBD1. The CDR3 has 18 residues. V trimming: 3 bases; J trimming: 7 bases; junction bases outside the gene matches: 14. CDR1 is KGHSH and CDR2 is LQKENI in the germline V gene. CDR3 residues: CASSPTLAGTGGRNEQFF. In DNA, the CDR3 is TGTGCCAGCTCACCCACGCTTGCTGGGACAGGGGGAAGGAATGAGCAGTTCTTC.

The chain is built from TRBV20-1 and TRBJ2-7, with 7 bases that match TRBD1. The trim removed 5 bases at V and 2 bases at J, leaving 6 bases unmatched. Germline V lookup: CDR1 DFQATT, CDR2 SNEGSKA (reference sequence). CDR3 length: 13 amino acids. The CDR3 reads CSAQPGQPYEQYF. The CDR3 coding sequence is TGCAGTGCTCAACCGGGACAGCCCTACGAGCAGTACTTC.

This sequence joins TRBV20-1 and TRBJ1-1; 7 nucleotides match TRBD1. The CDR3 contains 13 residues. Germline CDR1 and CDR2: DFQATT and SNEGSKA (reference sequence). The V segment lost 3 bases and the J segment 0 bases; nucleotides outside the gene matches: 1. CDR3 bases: TGCAGTGCTAGTCAGGGGGTGAACACTGAAGCTTTCTTT. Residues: CSASQGVNTEAFF.

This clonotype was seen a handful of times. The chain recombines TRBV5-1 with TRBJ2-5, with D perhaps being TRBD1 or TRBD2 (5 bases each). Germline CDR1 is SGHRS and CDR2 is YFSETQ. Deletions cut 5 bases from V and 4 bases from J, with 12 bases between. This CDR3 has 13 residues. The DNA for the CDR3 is TGCGCCAGCAGTTGGGGGTCCGGAGAGACCCAGTACTTC. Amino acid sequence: CASSWGSGETQYF.

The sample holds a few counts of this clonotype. The DNA for the CDR3 is TGCAGCGTTGAAGAGGGAACGGAGACCCAGTACTTC. The encoded protein is CSVEEGTETQYF. J is TRBJ2-5 and V is TRBV29-1; no firm D call. CDR1 SQVTM and CDR2 ANQGSEA come from the germline V gene. This CDR3 is 12 amino acids long. V lost 0 bases and J lost 5, with 7 bases in between.

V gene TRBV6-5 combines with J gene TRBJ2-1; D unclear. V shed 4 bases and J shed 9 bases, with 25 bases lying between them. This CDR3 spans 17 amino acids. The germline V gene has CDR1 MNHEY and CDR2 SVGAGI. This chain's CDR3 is CASSSTLVDLRGGEQFF. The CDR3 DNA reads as TGTGCCAGCAGTTCTACCCTAGTGGACCTAAGAGGTGGTGAGCAGTTCTTC.

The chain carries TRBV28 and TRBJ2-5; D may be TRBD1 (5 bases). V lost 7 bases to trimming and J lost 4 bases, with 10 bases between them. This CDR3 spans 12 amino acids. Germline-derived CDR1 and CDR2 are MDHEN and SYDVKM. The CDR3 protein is CASIGAGETQYF. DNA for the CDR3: TGTGCCAGCATTGGGGCAGGAGAGACCCAGTACTTC.

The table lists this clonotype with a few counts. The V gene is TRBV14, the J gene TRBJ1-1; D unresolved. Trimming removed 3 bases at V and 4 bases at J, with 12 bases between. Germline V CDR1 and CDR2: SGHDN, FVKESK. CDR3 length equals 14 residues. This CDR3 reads CASSQNLGLTEAFF. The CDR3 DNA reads TGTGCCAGCAGCCAGAACCTGGGCCTCACTGAAGCTTTCTTT. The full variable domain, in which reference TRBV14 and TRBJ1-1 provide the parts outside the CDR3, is EAGVTQFPSHSVIEKGQTVTLRCDPISGHDNLYWYRRVMGKEIKFLLHFVKESKQDESGMPNNRFLAERTGGTYSTLKVQPAELEDSGVYFCASSQNLGLTEAFFGQGTRLTVV.

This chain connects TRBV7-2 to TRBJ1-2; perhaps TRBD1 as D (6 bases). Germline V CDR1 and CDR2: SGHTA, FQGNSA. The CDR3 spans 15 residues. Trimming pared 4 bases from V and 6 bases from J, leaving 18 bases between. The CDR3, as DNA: TGTGCCAGCAGCTCTCCCTCAGGGGCCGCTCATGGCTACACCTTC. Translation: CASSSPSGAAHGYTF.

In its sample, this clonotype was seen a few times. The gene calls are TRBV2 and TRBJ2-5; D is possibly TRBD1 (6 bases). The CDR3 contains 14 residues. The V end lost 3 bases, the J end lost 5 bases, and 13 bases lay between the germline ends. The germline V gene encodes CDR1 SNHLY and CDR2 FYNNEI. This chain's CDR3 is CASSDRTGSETQYF. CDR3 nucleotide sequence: TGTGCCAGCAGTGATCGAACAGGGTCGGAGACCCAGTACTTC.

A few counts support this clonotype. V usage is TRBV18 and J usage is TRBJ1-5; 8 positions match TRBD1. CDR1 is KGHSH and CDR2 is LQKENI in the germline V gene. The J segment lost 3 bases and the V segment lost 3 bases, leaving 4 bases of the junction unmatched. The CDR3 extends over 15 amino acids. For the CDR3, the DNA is TGTGCCAGCTCACCCGGGACAGGCCCCAATCAGCCCCAGCATTTT. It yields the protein CASSPGTGPNQPQHF.

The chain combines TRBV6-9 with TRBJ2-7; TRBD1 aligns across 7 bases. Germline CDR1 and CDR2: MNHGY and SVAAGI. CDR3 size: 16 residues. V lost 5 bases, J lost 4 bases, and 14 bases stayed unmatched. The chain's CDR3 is CASSAAIGQESYEQYF. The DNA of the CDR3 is TGTGCCAGCAGTGCAGCAATCGGACAGGAGAGTTACGAGCAGTACTTC.

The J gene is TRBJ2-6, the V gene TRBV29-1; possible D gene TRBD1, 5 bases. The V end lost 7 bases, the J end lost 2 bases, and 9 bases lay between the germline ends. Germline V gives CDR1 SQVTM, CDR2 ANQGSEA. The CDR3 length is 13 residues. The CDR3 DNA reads TGCAGCGCCCGCAGGGCTGGGGCCAACGTCCTGACTTTC. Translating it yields CSARRAGANVLTF.

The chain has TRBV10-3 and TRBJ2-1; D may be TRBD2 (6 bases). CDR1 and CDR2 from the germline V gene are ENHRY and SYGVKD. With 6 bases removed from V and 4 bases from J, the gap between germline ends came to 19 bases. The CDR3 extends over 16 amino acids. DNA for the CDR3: TGTGCCATCAGGACCTCGGCGGCTAGCGCTTACAATGAGCAGTTCTTC. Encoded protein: CAIRTSAASAYNEQFF.

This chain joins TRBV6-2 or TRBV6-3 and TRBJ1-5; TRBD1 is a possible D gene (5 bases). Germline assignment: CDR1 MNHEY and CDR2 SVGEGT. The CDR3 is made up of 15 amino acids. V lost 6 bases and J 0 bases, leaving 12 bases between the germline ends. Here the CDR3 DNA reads TGTGCCAGCAGATTCCAGGGAAATAGCAATCAGCCCCAGCATTTT. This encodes CASRFQGNSNQPQHF.

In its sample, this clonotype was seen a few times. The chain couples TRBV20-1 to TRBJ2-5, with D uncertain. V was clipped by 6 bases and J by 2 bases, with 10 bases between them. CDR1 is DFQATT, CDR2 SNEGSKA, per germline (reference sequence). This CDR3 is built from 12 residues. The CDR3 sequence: CSATPRQETQYF. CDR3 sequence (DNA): TGCAGTGCCACCCCCCGTCAAGAGACCCAGTACTTC.

The CDR3 is CASSAYRAGYYEQYF. The CDR3 DNA sequence: TGTGCCAGCAGCGCCTATCGGGCAGGATACTACGAGCAGTACTTC. The chain joins TRBV11-1 to TRBJ2-7; D gene unclear. V lost 5 bases to trimming and J lost 3 bases, with 17 bases between them. CDR1 and CDR2 (germline): SGHAT, FQDESV (reference sequence). The CDR3 extends over 15 amino acids.

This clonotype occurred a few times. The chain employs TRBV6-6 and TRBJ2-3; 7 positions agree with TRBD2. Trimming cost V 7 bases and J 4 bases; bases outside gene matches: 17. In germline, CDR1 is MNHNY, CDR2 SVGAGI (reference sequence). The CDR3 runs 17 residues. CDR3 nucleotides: TGTGCCAGCAAAGTCAGTGCGGCGGGAGATAGCGCAGATACGCAGTATTTT. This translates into CASKVSAAGDSADTQYF.